This T cell receptor (delta chain) was captured by sequencing in a study of gamma delta lymphoproliferative disorders and STAT genes. Findings and caveats of the study: Apart from two gamma clonotypes, major patient clonotypes were public.

The receptor sequences were amplified from genomic DNA of peripheral blood mononuclear cells. About this clone itself: Its antigen is still unknown. The translation of this DNA and the TCRdb protein of a much larger clone differ at residue 8, probably owing to a read error; the protein shown here is translated from the DNA.

TCRdb reanalyzed the multiplex PCR reads using CATT. The table includes about 3,100 delta-chain clones, approximately 1.2% detected once. V lost 2 bases and J 1 base, leaving 13 bases between the germline ends. This CDR3 region has 15 residues. Germline V gene sequence: CDR1 GEAIGNYY, CDR2 EKD. The clonotype was recovered from a human donor in good health. The specimen sequenced was blood. This sequence joins TRDV2 and TRDJ1, with TRDD3 as a possible D gene (6 bases). The CDR3 sequence is CACDSLGTLTDKLIF. The CDR3 nucleotides read TGTGCCTGTGACAGCCTGGGGACTCTCACCGATAAACTCATCTTT.